The rows below give T cell receptor beta chains drawn from one sample of a study of cytomegalovirus exposure and HLA in healthy donors. Sequencing used immunoSEQ multiplex PCR; TCRdb keeps in-frame clones, though not all of them. The sample has 150,000 to 200,000 clones, around 83% seen once. The sample comprised PBMCs. These receptors came from a man aged 45-60 years in good health and CMV-seropositive. The CDR3 runs from the conserved cysteine through the conserved F or W. D genes are given only for firm matches. Clone size is not always given. Where it is, it says once, few, many or a class for expanded clones.

clone size: -
D gene: TRBD1
CDR3 length: 13
J gene: TRBJ1-1
V gene: TRBV19
CDR3 DNA: TGTGCCAGTAGTATCGACAGGGACACTGAAGCTTTCTTT
CDR3 protein: CASSIDRDTEAFF

clone size: -
D gene: -
CDR3 length: 15
J gene: TRBJ1-5
V gene: TRBV18
CDR3 DNA: TGTGCCAGCTCACCACAAGGAGGCCCCAATCAGCCCCAGCATTTT
CDR3 protein: CASSPQGGPNQPQHF

clone size: medium-sized
D gene: -
CDR3 length: 12
J gene: TRBJ2-7
V gene: TRBV7-3
CDR3 DNA: TGTGCCAGCAGCTTAGGAGGCGGAACGCAGTACTTC
CDR3 protein: CASSLGGGTQYF

clone size: -
D gene: -
CDR3 length: 15
J gene: TRBJ2-3
V gene: TRBV9
CDR3 DNA: TGTGCCAGCAGCGGCCTGGGGGGAATCACAGATACGCAGTATTTT
CDR3 protein: CASSGLGGITDTQYF

clone size: few
D gene: TRBD1
CDR3 length: 14
J gene: TRBJ2-7
V gene: TRBV7-9
CDR3 DNA: TGTGCCAGCAGCCCCACCGGGACAGACTACGAGCAGTACTTC
CDR3 protein: CASSPTGTDYEQYF

clone size: -
D gene: TRBD1
CDR3 length: 16
J gene: TRBJ2-6
V gene: TRBV7-3
CDR3 DNA: TGTGCCAGCAGCACCAGGGGGCTGTCTGGGGCCAACGTCCTGACTTTC
CDR3 protein: CASSTRGLSGANVLTF

clone size: -
D gene: -
CDR3 length: 15
J gene: TRBJ1-5
V gene: TRBV7-8
CDR3 DNA: TGTGCCAGCAGCATCCAGGAATATAGCAATCAGCCCCAGCATTTT
CDR3 protein: CASSIQEYSNQPQHF

clone size: -
D gene: TRBD1
CDR3 length: 15
J gene: TRBJ2-3
V gene: TRBV5-1
CDR3 DNA: TGCGCCAGCAGCTTTGGGACAGGGGTGGGAGATACGCAGTATTTT
CDR3 protein: CASSFGTGVGDTQYF

clone size: -
D gene: -
CDR3 length: 15
J gene: TRBJ2-7
V gene: TRBV6-1
CDR3 DNA: TGTGCCAGCAGGAACCGGGTCACAGGGTTCCACGAGCAGTACTTC
CDR3 protein: CASRNRVTGFHEQYF

clone size: -
D gene: TRBD2
CDR3 length: 16
J gene: TRBJ2-5
V gene: TRBV5-1
CDR3 DNA: TGCGCCAGCAGCTATACGACTAGCGGGGTGACAGAGACCCAGTACTTC
CDR3 protein: CASSYTTSGVTETQYF

clone size: -
D gene: TRBD1
CDR3 length: 17
J gene: TRBJ2-7
V gene: TRBV11-1
CDR3 DNA: TGTGCCAGCAGCTCCGCGGACAGGATGAGGGGTTACTACGAGCAGTACTTC
CDR3 protein: CASSSADRMRGYYEQYF

clone size: -
D gene: TRBD1
CDR3 length: 15
J gene: TRBJ1-2
V gene: TRBV7-9
CDR3 DNA: TGTGCCAGCAGCCAACAACAGGGGGCGAACTATGGCTACACCTTC
CDR3 protein: CASSQQQGANYGYTF

clone size: -
D gene: -
CDR3 length: 11
J gene: TRBJ1-1
V gene: TRBV19
CDR3 DNA: TGTGCCAGTAATACAGGGATCCGAGCTTTCTTT
CDR3 protein: CASNTGIRAFF

clone size: -
D gene: -
CDR3 length: 12
J gene: TRBJ2-1
V gene: TRBV5-1
CDR3 DNA: TGCGCCAGCAGCTTGGTTAAAAATGAGCAGTTCTTC
CDR3 protein: CASSLVKNEQFF

clone size: -
D gene: -
CDR3 length: 12
J gene: TRBJ2-1
V gene: TRBV2
CDR3 DNA: TGTGCCAGCAGTGATCTAGCCGACCGCAGGTTCTTC
CDR3 protein: CASSDLADRRFF

clone size: -
D gene: TRBD1
CDR3 length: 14
J gene: TRBJ2-3
V gene: TRBV2
CDR3 DNA: TGTGCCAGGGAGACAGGGTCTGGCACAGATACGCAGTATTTT
CDR3 protein: CARETGSGTDTQYF

clone size: -
D gene: -
CDR3 length: 14
J gene: TRBJ2-5
V gene: TRBV5-1
CDR3 DNA: TGCGCCAGCAGCTTGTCCCAGGTGGAAGAGACCCAGTACTTC
CDR3 protein: CASSLSQVEETQYF

clone size: -
D gene: -
CDR3 length: 16
J gene: TRBJ1-2
V gene: TRBV5-1
CDR3 DNA: TGCGCCAGCAGCTTGGAAGAGGGTAGGGGGACCTATGGCTACACCTTC
CDR3 protein: CASSLEEGRGTYGYTF

clone size: -
D gene: TRBD2
CDR3 length: 15
J gene: TRBJ2-3
V gene: TRBV5-8
CDR3 DNA: TGTGCCAGCAGCCTAGCGGGGATCGGGCGGGATACGCAGTATTTT
CDR3 protein: CASSLAGIGRDTQYF

clone size: once
D gene: TRBD2
CDR3 length: 16
J gene: TRBJ2-1
V gene: TRBV4-1
CDR3 DNA: TGCGCCAGCAGCCAAGACGGGGGTAGCGGGAGTCATGAGCAGTTCTTC
CDR3 protein: CASSQDGGSGSHEQFF

clone size: -
D gene: TRBD1
CDR3 length: 14
J gene: TRBJ2-3
V gene: TRBV11-2
CDR3 DNA: TGTGCCAGCAGCTCCGGACAGGGCGCAGATACGCAGTATTTT
CDR3 protein: CASSSGQGADTQYF

clone size: -
D gene: TRBD1
CDR3 length: 15
J gene: TRBJ1-6
V gene: TRBV7-8
CDR3 DNA: TGTGCCAGCAGCTTGGGGACAGGGAGGACTTCACCCCTCCACTTT
CDR3 protein: CASSLGTGRTSPLHF

clone size: -
D gene: -
CDR3 length: 14
J gene: TRBJ2-1
V gene: TRBV7-9
CDR3 DNA: TGTGCCAGCAGCTTGTCCGGCTCCTACAATGAGCAGTTCTTC
CDR3 protein: CASSLSGSYNEQFF

clone size: -
D gene: -
CDR3 length: 15
J gene: TRBJ2-6
V gene: TRBV2
CDR3 DNA: TGTGCCAGCAAATTTACCCCGGAGGGGGCCAACGTCCTGACTTTC
CDR3 protein: CASKFTPEGANVLTF

clone size: -
D gene: TRBD1
CDR3 length: 15
J gene: TRBJ1-1
V gene: TRBV15
CDR3 DNA: TGTGCCACCAGCAGGGACAGGACCCAGAACACTGAAGCTTTCTTT
CDR3 protein: CATSRDRTQNTEAFF

clone size: once
D gene: TRBD1
CDR3 length: 13
J gene: TRBJ1-1
V gene: TRBV2
CDR3 DNA: TGTGCCAGCGGGACAGGGCTGAACACTGAAGCTTTCTTT
CDR3 protein: CASGTGLNTEAFF

clone size: -
D gene: TRBD1
CDR3 length: 15
J gene: TRBJ2-5
V gene: TRBV7-3
CDR3 DNA: TGTGCCAGCAGCTTAACTCATAGGGGGCAGGAGACCCAGTACTTC
CDR3 protein: CASSLTHRGQETQYF